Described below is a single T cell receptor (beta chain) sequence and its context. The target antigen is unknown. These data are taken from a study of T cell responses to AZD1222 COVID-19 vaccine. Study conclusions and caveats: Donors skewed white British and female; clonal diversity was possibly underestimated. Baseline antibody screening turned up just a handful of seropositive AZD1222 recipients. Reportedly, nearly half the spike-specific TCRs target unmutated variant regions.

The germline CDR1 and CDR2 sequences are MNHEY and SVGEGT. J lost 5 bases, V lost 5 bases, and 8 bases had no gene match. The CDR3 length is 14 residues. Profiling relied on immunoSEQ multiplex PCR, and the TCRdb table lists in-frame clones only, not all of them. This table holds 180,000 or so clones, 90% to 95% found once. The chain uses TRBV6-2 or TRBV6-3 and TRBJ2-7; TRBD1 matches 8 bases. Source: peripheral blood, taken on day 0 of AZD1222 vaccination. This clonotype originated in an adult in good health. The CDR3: CASSHGQGIDEQYF. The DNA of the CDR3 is TGTGCCAGCAGTCATGGACAGGGAATAGACGAGCAGTACTTC.